The rows below give T cell receptor beta chains drawn from one sample of a study of Ad26.COV2.S vaccination and SARS-CoV-2 variants. The table came from immunoSEQ multiplex PCR; TCRdb's copy has only in-frame clones and leaves some out. The data show roughly 380,000 clones, about 90% seen once. The specimen comprised peripheral blood, sampled after recovery from COVID-19. Receptors originate from a human donor who had recovered from COVID-19. Each CDR3 is given with its conserved first and last residue. The D gene is left open where the match is weak. The size field is filled for only some rows; it gives once, few, many or a size class.

V gene,J gene,clone size,CDR3 length,D gene,CDR3 DNA,CDR3 protein
TRBV9,TRBJ1-3,.,12,.,TGTGCCAGCAGCCTGACTGGAAACACCATATATTTT,CASSLTGNTIYF
TRBV18,TRBJ1-1,.,15,.,TGTGCCAGCTCACCATCTCAGGCGGTCGGCACTGAAGCTTTCTTT,CASSPSQAVGTEAFF
TRBV6-1,TRBJ1-2,.,11,.,TGTGCCAGCAGTGAGTTATTTGGCTACACCTTC,CASSELFGYTF
TRBV9,TRBJ2-5,.,17,TRBD1,TGTGCCAGCAGCGTAGGATGGCAGGGGGCCCTTCAAGAGACCCAGTACTTC,CASSVGWQGALQETQYF
TRBV7-2,TRBJ1-2,once,12,.,TGTGCCAGCAGCTTAGACGGGTATGGCTACACCTTC,CASSLDGYGYTF
TRBV19,TRBJ1-1,.,11,.,TGTGCCAGTAGTATTCATTCTGAAGCTTTCTTT,CASSIHSEAFF
TRBV6-5,TRBJ2-7,.,15,.,TGTGCCAGCAGCCCCTACGGGGGCTTCCTCTACGAGCAGTACTTC,CASSPYGGFLYEQYF
TRBV9,TRBJ2-2,.,17,.,TGTGCCAGCAGCCATAACCCAGGGAGGCTAGTTGGCGGGGAGCTGTTTTTT,CASSHNPGRLVGGELFF
TRBV11-2,TRBJ1-2,once,14,TRBD1,TGTGCCAGCAGCGCGGGGACAGGGGGCGAGGGCTACACCTTC,CASSAGTGGEGYTF
TRBV5-1,TRBJ2-3,.,16,TRBD1,TGCGCCAGCAGCTTACCCCGACAGGGTAATTCAGATACGCAGTATTTT,CASSLPRQGNSDTQYF
TRBV11-2,TRBJ1-1,.,16,.,TGTGCCAGCAGCTCCCCCCGAGGGAAAAAGAACACTGAAGCTTTCTTT,CASSSPRGKKNTEAFF
TRBV6-2/TRBV6-3,TRBJ1-4,.,15,.,TGTGCCAGCAGTTACTCTTCCCGGGGACAAGAAAAACTGTTTTTT,CASSYSSRGQEKLFF
TRBV5-1,TRBJ2-7,.,16,TRBD1,TGCGCCAGCAGCTACCCGGGACAGGGGGACTTCTACGAGCAGTACTTC,CASSYPGQGDFYEQYF
TRBV7-2,TRBJ2-1,.,19,TRBD2,TGTGCCAGCAGCCCCCGGGGTAGCGGGGGGGGTATCTCCTACAATGAGCAGTTCTTC,CASSPRGSGGGISYNEQFF
TRBV9,TRBJ2-5,.,15,.,TGTGCCAGCAGCGTAGAGGCCCTGGTCCAAGAGACCCAGTACTTC,CASSVEALVQETQYF
TRBV14,TRBJ2-7,.,13,.,TGTGCCAGCAGTCCGCCGGGAGAGAGGTTGGCGTACTTC,CASSPPGERLAYF
TRBV9,TRBJ2-1,.,14,TRBD2,TGTGCCAGCAGCGTGCGGGGGGGCCCCAATGAGCAGTTCTTC,CASSVRGGPNEQFF
TRBV6-2/TRBV6-3,TRBJ2-1,.,14,TRBD2,TGTGCCAGCAGTTACCCCGGGGGGGGGCGCGAGCAGTTCTTC,CASSYPGGGREQFF
TRBV6-5,TRBJ2-1,.,13,.,TGTGCCAGCAGAGCCTACCAGGGCTCTGAGGAGTTCTTC,CASRAYQGSEEFF
TRBV7-2,TRBJ1-5,.,16,TRBD1,TGTGCCAGCAGCTTGAAATGGGACAGTAGCAATCAGCCCCAGCATTTT,CASSLKWDSSNQPQHF
TRBV11-2,TRBJ2-7,.,14,.,TGTGCCAGCAGCTTCACCGACCAGGGATACGAGCAGTACTTC,CASSFTDQGYEQYF
TRBV5-1,TRBJ1-1,.,16,.,TGCGCCAGCAGCTTGGCGGACTTCGCGGGGGGCACTGAAGCTTTCTTT,CASSLADFAGGTEAFF
TRBV14,TRBJ1-1,.,13,TRBD1,TGTGCCAGCAGCCAAGCCGGACAGGGGTTAGCTTTCTTT,CASSQAGQGLAFF
TRBV7-2,TRBJ2-3,once,15,.,TGTGCCAGCAGCTTCGACACCCCGCCTACAGATACGCAGTATTTT,CASSFDTPPTDTQYF
TRBV18,TRBJ1-4,.,16,.,TGTGCCAGCTCACTTTTCGACAGGAAGACTAATGAAAAACTGTTTTTT,CASSLFDRKTNEKLFF
TRBV2,TRBJ1-2,.,15,TRBD1,TGTGCCACCGAGGGAGCCACAGGGGCAGTCTATGGCTACACCTTC,CATEGATGAVYGYTF
TRBV15,TRBJ1-2,.,12,.,TGTGCCACCAGCAGTTCCAGGGAGGGCTACACCTTC,CATSSSREGYTF
TRBV5-4,TRBJ1-2,.,14,.,TGTGCCAGCAGCGCGGGTGGAGCTAACTATGGCTACACCTTC,CASSAGGANYGYTF
TRBV15,TRBJ2-7,.,15,.,TGTGCCACCAGCAGAGGCTCAGGGCGCTCCTACGAGCAGTACTTC,CATSRGSGRSYEQYF
TRBV12-3/TRBV12-4,TRBJ2-5,once,13,.,TGTGCCAGCAGTTTGGGGAGAAAAGAGACCCAGTACTTC,CASSLGRKETQYF
TRBV2,TRBJ2-2,.,17,.,TGTGCCAGCAGTGAAAAGGCTAGTCGGCCTAACACCGGGGAGCTGTTTTTT,CASSEKASRPNTGELFF
TRBV19,TRBJ1-6,once,15,.,TGTGCCAGTAGTACTGGGAGCTCCTATAATTCACCCCTCCACTTT,CASSTGSSYNSPLHF
TRBV29-1,TRBJ1-3,.,12,.,TGCAGCGCCTTGACAGGAGGAAACACCATATATTTT,CSALTGGNTIYF
TRBV21-1,TRBJ1-1,.,14,.,TGTGCCAGCAGCGGATTGTTGGGAGCGGCTGAAGCTTTCTTT,CASSGLLGAAEAFF
TRBV18,TRBJ2-2,.,14,TRBD2,TGTGCCAGCTCACCCGCTAGCGGTGCCGGGGAGCTGTTTTTT,CASSPASGAGELFF
TRBV5-8,TRBJ1-1,once,13,.,TGTGCCAGCAGCTTTACAGGGAACACTGAAGCTTTCTTT,CASSFTGNTEAFF
TRBV11-3,TRBJ2-5,.,11,.,TGTGCCAGCAGCCACCAAGAGACCCAGTACTTC,CASSHQETQYF
TRBV20-1,TRBJ1-2,.,10,.,TGCAGTGTCCCCCTCGGGGGCTACACCTTC,CSVPLGGYTF
TRBV9,TRBJ2-7,once,15,TRBD1,TGTGCCAGCAGCGTTACCGGGACAGGGACCGGCGAGCAGTACTTC,CASSVTGTGTGEQYF
TRBV7-2,TRBJ1-2,.,14,.,TGTGCCAGCAGCCTTCACCCCCCCCGGGGTGGCTACACCTTC,CASSLHPPRGGYTF
TRBV19,TRBJ2-7,.,14,.,TGTGCCAGTAGTATAGCCCTCGGGGTCTACGAGCAGTACTTC,CASSIALGVYEQYF
TRBV7-2,TRBJ2-1,.,14,.,TGTGCCAGCAGCTTAGCTGGACCCTACAATGAGCAGTTCTTC,CASSLAGPYNEQFF
TRBV2,TRBJ2-7,.,13,.,TGTGCCAGCAGTGAGCGGCAGGTCTACGAGCAGTACTTC,CASSERQVYEQYF
TRBV4-3,TRBJ2-6,.,17,.,TGCGCCAGCAGCCAAGATGGTCGGGGATCTGGGGCCAACGTCCTGACTTTC,CASSQDGRGSGANVLTF
TRBV11-2,TRBJ1-5,.,17,TRBD1,TGTGCCAGCAGCTTAGGACAGGGCGGGTATAGCAATCAGCCCCAGCATTTT,CASSLGQGGYSNQPQHF
TRBV10-1,TRBJ1-1,.,13,.,TGCGCCAGCAGATCGAACAGCGGCACTGAAGCTTTCTTT,CASRSNSGTEAFF
TRBV5-1,TRBJ1-1,.,14,.,TGCGCCAGCAGCTTCTACAGCATGAACACTGAAGCTTTCTTT,CASSFYSMNTEAFF